These T cell receptor beta chains were read from a single sample in a study of siplizumab effects on memory and regulatory T cells. The protocol was immunoSEQ multiplex PCR, while the TCRdb copy is restricted to in-frame clones and leaves out a portion. The table records about 100,000 clones, around 90% of them present only once. Sequencing was performed on CD4+ T cells sorted from blood. These receptors all come from a human donor in good health. Some clones in this sample may be carry-over from other donors' samples. CDR3s include the opening cysteine and the closing phenylalanine or tryptophan. A D gene is named only where the DNA matches it firmly. The listing skips clone size in some rows; elsewhere it reads once, few, many or a size class.

size	V	J	D	CDR3	DNA
.	TRBV5-1	TRBJ2-4	.	CASREGMGIQYF	TGCGCCAGCAGAGAGGGGATGGGCATTCAGTACTTC
.	TRBV11-2	TRBJ2-5	TRBD2	CASSLRLAGGQETQYF	TGTGCCAGCAGCCTCCGACTAGCGGGAGGGCAAGAGACCCAGTACTTC
few	TRBV4-1	TRBJ2-7	.	CASSHPGGRTYEQYF	TGCGCCAGCAGCCACCCCGGCGGCAGAACCTACGAGCAGTACTTC
.	TRBV6-6	TRBJ1-1	.	CASSYRGPDTEAFF	TGTGCCAGCAGTTACCGGGGGCCTGACACTGAAGCTTTCTTT
.	TRBV18	TRBJ2-1	.	CASSPVKTHNEQFF	TGTGCCAGCTCACCAGTTAAAACACACAATGAGCAGTTCTTC
.	TRBV30	TRBJ1-3	.	CAWSLIVGNTIYF	TGTGCCTGGAGTTTGATCGTTGGAAACACCATATATTTT
few	TRBV14	TRBJ2-2	TRBD1	CASSRDRDTGELFF	TGTGCCAGCAGCCGCGACAGGGATACCGGGGAGCTGTTTTTT
.	TRBV7-3	TRBJ2-3	.	CASSLTGWTDTQYF	TGTGCCAGCAGCTTAACGGGGTGGACAGATACGCAGTATTTT
.	TRBV11-1	TRBJ2-7	.	CASSFLTGYGGSWDEQYF	TGTGCCAGCAGCTTCCTAACAGGGTATGGCGGGAGTTGGGACGAGCAGTACTTC
.	TRBV12-2	TRBJ1-4	.	CASRFRIRVEKLFF	TGTGCAAGTCGCTTTCGAATTAGGGTTGAAAAACTGTTTTTT
.	TRBV29-1	TRBJ2-5	.	CSVVRQQETQYF	TGCAGCGTTGTTAGGCAGCAAGAGACCCAGTACTTC
.	TRBV9	TRBJ2-3	.	CASSATDTQYF	TGTGCCAGCAGCGCCACAGATACGCAGTATTTT
once	TRBV5-4	TRBJ1-5	.	CASSPQPGVSQPQHF	TGTGCCAGCAGCCCTCAGCCGGGGGTAAGTCAGCCCCAGCATTTT
.	TRBV7-6	TRBJ2-2	.	CASSLEGGRTTGELFF	TGTGCCAGCAGCTTAGAGGGCGGCAGGACCACCGGGGAGCTGTTTTTT
.	TRBV7-8	TRBJ2-4	.	CASSSQREGREAKNIQYF	TGTGCCAGCAGCTCGCAACGAGAGGGTAGGGAAGCCAAAAACATTCAGTACTTC
.	TRBV18	TRBJ2-7	TRBD2	CASSPLAGRVTDEQYF	TGTGCCAGCTCACCACTAGCGGGACGGGTTACAGACGAGCAGTACTTC
.	TRBV19	TRBJ1-1	TRBD1	CASSIEQGRVAFF	TGTGCCAGTAGTATTGAACAGGGGAGGGTAGCTTTCTTT
.	TRBV19	TRBJ1-1	TRBD1	CASSNYRGKNTEAFF	TGTGCCAGTAGTAACTACAGGGGTAAGAACACTGAAGCTTTCTTT
.	TRBV27	TRBJ1-4	.	CASRSGTFNEKLFF	TGTGCCAGCAGATCAGGTACATTCAATGAAAAACTGTTTTTT
.	TRBV6-5	TRBJ2-2	.	CASSWAGELFF	TGTGCCAGCAGTTGGGCCGGGGAGCTGTTTTTT
.	TRBV7-2	TRBJ2-2	.	CASSFGGVNTGELFF	TGTGCCAGCAGCTTCGGGGGAGTGAACACCGGGGAGCTGTTTTTT
.	TRBV18	TRBJ1-1	TRBD1	CASSPGQDNTEAFF	TGTGCCAGCTCACCGGGACAGGACAACACTGAAGCTTTCTTT
.	TRBV9	TRBJ2-5	.	CASSVSRGRETQYF	TGTGCCAGCAGCGTATCTCGAGGGAGGGAGACCCAGTACTTC
.	TRBV10-2	TRBJ2-5	TRBD2	CASNAGEGTQYF	TGCGCCAGCAACGCGGGAGAGGGGACCCAGTACTTC
.	TRBV2	TRBJ2-5	TRBD1	CASSLDRGTTETQYF	TGTGCCAGCAGTTTGGACAGGGGAACAACGGAGACCCAGTACTTC
.	TRBV6-1	TRBJ2-3	.	CASSVRTDTQYF	TGTGCCAGCAGCGTCCGAACAGATACGCAGTATTTT
.	TRBV6-1	TRBJ2-7	TRBD2	CASSEDPSGRGSYEQYF	TGTGCCAGCAGTGAAGACCCTAGCGGGAGAGGGTCCTACGAGCAGTACTTC
.	TRBV5-8	TRBJ2-7	.	CASSALRAKGEQYF	TGTGCCAGCAGCGCGCTGAGGGCCAAGGGCGAGCAGTACTTC
.	TRBV27	TRBJ1-1	.	CASSLRGGALMVTEAFF	TGTGCCAGCAGTCTAAGGGGGGGGGCGCTGATGGTCACTGAAGCTTTCTTT
.	TRBV27	TRBJ2-5	.	CASSAQVLGTQYF	TGTGCCAGCAGTGCACAAGTCCTGGGGACCCAGTACTTC
.	TRBV5-4	TRBJ1-3	.	CASSLQGASGNTIYF	TGTGCCAGCAGCCTGCAGGGCGCCTCTGGAAACACCATATATTTT
.	TRBV9	TRBJ1-2	.	CASSVDGRGLYGYTF	TGTGCCAGCAGCGTAGATGGGAGGGGACTCTATGGCTACACCTTC
few	TRBV10-1	TRBJ2-7	.	CATTAGVDRLLYF	TGCGCCACCACAGCAGGGGTGGATAGACTACTGTACTTC
.	TRBV5-1	TRBJ2-2	TRBD2	CASSLLAGAPNGELFF	TGCGCCAGCAGCTTGTTAGCGGGAGCACCGAACGGGGAGCTGTTTTTT
.	TRBV21-1	TRBJ2-7	.	CASTSQGDRTPYEQYF	TGTGCCAGCACCTCTCAAGGGGACAGAACCCCCTACGAGCAGTACTTC
once	TRBV15	TRBJ2-7	TRBD1	CATSRETGTGYEQYF	TGTGCCACCAGCAGGGAGACCGGGACAGGCTACGAGCAGTACTTC
.	TRBV2	TRBJ2-3	TRBD2	CASSVGLAGAIDTQYF	TGTGCCAGCAGTGTAGGACTAGCGGGAGCGATAGATACGCAGTATTTT
.	TRBV4-2	TRBJ1-1	TRBD1	CASSQDRDRGLNTEAFF	TGTGCCAGCAGCCAAGATCGGGACAGGGGGCTTAACACTGAAGCTTTCTTT
.	TRBV6-1	TRBJ2-2	TRBD1	CASSEGTGNTGELFF	TGTGCCAGCAGTGAAGGGACAGGGAACACCGGGGAGCTGTTTTTT
.	TRBV5-1	TRBJ2-5	TRBD1	CASSLGGGGETQYF	TGCGCCAGCAGCTTGGGAGGGGGCGGTGAGACCCAGTACTTC
.	TRBV19	TRBJ2-2	.	CASSIGGRIFTGELFF	TGTGCCAGTAGTATCGGGGGGCGCATCTTCACCGGGGAGCTGTTTTTT
.	TRBV28	TRBJ2-7	TRBD1	CASSPRPGQGSYEQYF	TGTGCCAGCAGTCCTCGACCGGGACAGGGGTCCTACGAGCAGTACTTC